Listed here are 8 T cell receptor beta chains from one sample, sequenced in a study of cytomegalovirus exposure and HLA in healthy donors. The primer mix had 60 Vbeta and 13 Jbeta primers. The repertoire was sequenced with immunoSEQ multiplex PCR; TCRdb's copy has only in-frame clones and lacks some. The data contain approximately 120,000 clones, around 77% of them seen just once; the ten biggest clones take up 10% to 15%. The material sequenced was PBMCs. The receptors derive from a woman aged 40 to 50 in good health and CMV-seropositive.

This clone turned up a few times. This chain connects TRBV7-9 to TRBJ1-5; D may be TRBD1 (5 bases). Looked up from germline, CDR1 is SEHNR and CDR2 is FQNEAQ (reference sequence). The CDR3 runs to 13 residues. Trimming removed 3 bases at V and 4 bases at J, with 7 bases between. CDR3 DNA: TGTGCCAGCAGCTTCGGGGGGAATCAGCCCCAGCATTTT. Protein: CASSFGGNQPQHF.

This clone appeared a single time. V is TRBV10-2 and J is TRBJ1-1, with 8 bases matching TRBD1. This CDR3 has 13 residues. J gave up 10 bases and V 4 bases, and 8 bases lay outside the gene matches. Germline CDR1 WSHSY, CDR2 SAAADI. The CDR3 is CASSGNDRGGAFF. In DNA, the CDR3 is TGCGCCAGCAGTGGGAACGACAGGGGAGGAGCTTTCTTT.

This clone was seen a handful of times. The V call is TRBV28, the J call TRBJ2-7; TRBD2 might be the D (5 bases). This CDR3 spans 14 amino acids. CDR1 is MDHEN, CDR2 SYDVKM, per germline. The V gene lost 3 bases and the J gene lost 4 bases, with 13 bases spanning the gap. The CDR3 loop is CASSFPGEGYEQYF. Here the CDR3 DNA reads TGTGCCAGCAGTTTTCCCGGTGAGGGATACGAGCAGTACTTC.

This clone is a singleton in its sample. The chain uses TRBV18 and TRBJ2-4; D is unclear. CDR1 is KGHSH and CDR2 is LQKENI in the germline V gene. This CDR3 comprises 14 residues. Trimming took off 6 bases at V and 3 bases at J, with 12 bases between the two ends. The CDR3: CASSTQNLKNIQYF. The CDR3, as DNA: TGTGCCAGCTCGACACAGAATCTCAAAAACATTCAGTACTTC.

This clone was detected only once. The J gene is TRBJ1-2, the V gene TRBV2, with 7 bases aligning to TRBD1. This CDR3 has 13 residues. Per germline, CDR1 SNHLY and CDR2 FYNNEI. V lost 7 bases and J lost 2; bases outside the gene matches: 4. The CDR3 loop is CASKGARNYGYTF. In DNA form, the CDR3 reads TGTGCCAGCAAGGGGGCAAGAAACTATGGCTACACCTTC. Drawing the rest from reference TRBV2 and TRBJ1-2, the complete variable domain is EPEVTQTPSHQVTQMGQEVILRCVPISNHLYFYWYRQILGQKVEFLVSFYNNEISEKSEIFDDQFSVERPDGSNFTLKIRSTKLEDSAMYFCASKGARNYGYTFGSGTRLTVV.

This clone has a single count. The rearrangement joins TRBV7-9 to TRBJ1-2, with 7 bases lining up with TRBD1. Germline assignment: CDR1 SEHNR and CDR2 FQNEAQ (reference sequence). V dropped 5 bases and J dropped 5; count of bases not matched to a gene: 8. The CDR3 consists of 14 residues. CDR3 protein: CASSTLQGSYGYTF. Written as DNA, the CDR3 is TGTGCCAGCAGCACCTTACAGGGGTCATATGGCTACACCTTC.

V is TRBV28 and J is TRBJ2-5; TRBD2 aligns across 10 bases. Germline CDR1 and CDR2: MDHEN and SYDVKM. This CDR3 has 15 residues. V was clipped by 5 bases and J by 5 bases; unmatched bases: 8. CDR3 nucleotide sequence: TGTGCCAGCAGTCGGACTAGCGGAGGGGGGGAGACCCAGTACTTC. It translates to CASSRTSGGGETQYF.

V gene TRBV7-8 combines with J gene TRBJ2-7; TRBD2 matches 10 bases. The CDR3 length is 15 residues. Trimming took 5 bases from V and 3 from J; bases not matched to a gene: 7. Looked up from germline, CDR1 is SGHVS and CDR2 is FQNEAQ. The CDR3 spells CASSGRTSGHYEQYF. The CDR3 coding sequence is TGTGCCAGCAGCGGCCGGACTAGCGGCCACTACGAGCAGTACTTC.